This T cell receptor beta chain was sequenced for a study of blood T cell repertoires in COVID-19 (dated by TCRdb to the early 2020s). At the level of the whole study: The collaborator samples originated in the United States, Italy and Spain and spanned the acute and convalescent phases of COVID-19. The prospective study material was composed of cDNA or gDNA derived from T cells, B-cell-depleted T cells, or PBMCs. Subjects who had been exposed to COVID-19, were actively infected with it, or had recovered from it provided the deeply sampled blood TCRbeta repertoires that made up the dataset. The repertoires were released in a freely available public database intended as a resource for research on the immune response to SARS-CoV-2. The samples were drawn from two sources: the first 160 participants of the ongoing ImmuneRACE study, and 1,200 or so subjects contributed by 6 global collaborators. Nearly every sample came with metadata listing a de-identified subject ID, COVID-19 status, age in years and sex. Where available, HLA class I and class II types were taken from metadata supplied by the sample provider and were not determined by assay-based typing.

As concerns this clone: Its antigen is still unknown. No much larger clonotype is one base removed from it; base qualities were not supplied.

Participants in the prospective study were enrolled through a virtual design, were aged about 18 to 90 years, and lived in roughly 26 United States geographic areas. Cohort assignment in the prospective study relied on participant-reported clinical history from a screening survey and a study questionnaire. ImmuneRACE Cohort 3 recovered participants were defined by two consecutive negative NP/OP PCR tests, healthcare professional clearance, or symptom resolution. Each participant in the prospective study had whole blood, serum and a nasopharyngeal or oropharyngeal swab collected by mobile phlebotomists. Additional blood draws and questionnaires over an approximately two-month period could optionally be provided by prospective study participants. Blood samples from the prospective study were shipped frozen or at room temperature prior to DNA extraction. The immunoSEQ Assay, a bias-controlled multiplex PCR, was used to amplify TCRbeta CDR3 regions from genomic DNA. In the source study's methods: Within the assay, amplification of reference gene primers was used to estimate how many nucleated cells each sample contained. Sequence reads were collapsed and filtered to measure the absolute abundance of every unique TCRbeta CDR3 rearrangement. For each sample, productive Simpson clonality was calculated as the square root of Simpson's diversity index across productive rearrangements. Held by TCRdb, this immuneACCESS table contains in-frame sequences only and omits some clones. Under half of the omission traces to an unresolved V gene where checked; the cause of the rest is unknown. V, J and clone size derive from that table, while D and trimming were established from the DNA sequence. Within this sample are 250,000 to 300,000 clones, with roughly 90% of them counted one time only. 1.9% of the sample rests with the top ten.

The germline V gene encodes CDR1 LNHDA and CDR2 SQIVND (reference sequence). Its CDR3 holds 16 amino acids, cysteine through phenylalanine. The retained sequence is limited to the CDR3, 48 bases, with the frame set at the first base. The V and J ends are trimmed by 4 bases and 2 bases, leaving 12 bases between them. General findings and caveats noted by the study authors: The quantity of clinical and demographic metadata differed by source and by participant and was supplied without curation.

This receptor was identified in a woman aged 60-75 years who had recovered from COVID-19. Rearrangement joined TRBV19 to TRBJ2-6; the D gene is possibly TRBD2, with 6 bases matching. Sequenced material: PBMCs or T cells enriched from blood (not recorded which). The DNA sequence reads TGTGCCAGTAGTAGGGGACGGGAGACTGGGGCCAACGTCCTGACTTTC. This is translated as CASSRGRETGANVLTF.